Sequencing of this TCR beta chain was carried out in a study of T cell responses to AZD1222 COVID-19 vaccine. Concerning this clone: Its antigen is not identified.

Findings of the study overall: At 160-218 and 743-854, vaccine-associated CD4 TCRs were dominant, and they spanned spike. Just 6 or 7 AZD1222 recipients were seropositive at baseline.

Here immunoSEQ multiplex PCR was the method, and the copy in TCRdb shows in-frame clones only, minus some. This table holds 24,000 or so clones, around 86% found once. Second-dose timings of about 4 or about 12 weeks were pooled. The CDR3 runs 14 residues. V gave up 4 bases and J gave up 5 bases, with 12 bases separating them. Germline CDR1 reads MNHEY; CDR2 reads SVGAGI. The chain couples TRBV6-5 to TRBJ2-1; D remains unclear. The origin of this receptor is an adult who received the AZD1222 COVID-19 vaccine. The material sequenced was peripheral blood, taken 28 days after the second AZD1222 dose. CDR3 region: CASSSPLTHNEQFF. CDR3 nucleotide sequence: TGTGCCAGCAGTTCCCCCCTAACCCACAATGAGCAGTTCTTC.